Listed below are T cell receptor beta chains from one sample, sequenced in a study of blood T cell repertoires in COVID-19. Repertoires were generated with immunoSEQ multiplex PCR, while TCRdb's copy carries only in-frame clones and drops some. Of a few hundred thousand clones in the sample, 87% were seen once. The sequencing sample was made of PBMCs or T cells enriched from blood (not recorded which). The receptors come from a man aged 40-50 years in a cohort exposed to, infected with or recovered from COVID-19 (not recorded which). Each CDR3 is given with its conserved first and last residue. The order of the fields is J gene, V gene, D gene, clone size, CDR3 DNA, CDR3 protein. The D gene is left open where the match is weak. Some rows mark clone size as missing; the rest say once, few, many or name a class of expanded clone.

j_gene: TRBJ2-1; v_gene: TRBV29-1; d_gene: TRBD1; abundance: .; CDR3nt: TGCAGCGTTGAAGATTATGTGGGCAGGGGGCACGTTAATGAGCAGTTCTTC; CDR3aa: CSVEDYVGRGHVNEQFF
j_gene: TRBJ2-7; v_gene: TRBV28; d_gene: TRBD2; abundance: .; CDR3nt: TGTGCCAGCCACACTAGCGGGAGCAATTACGAGCAGTACTTC; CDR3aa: CASHTSGSNYEQYF
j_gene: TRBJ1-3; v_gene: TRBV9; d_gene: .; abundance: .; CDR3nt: TGTGCCAGCAGCGTAGCTGGGAGGGAGGCTGGAAACACCATATATTTT; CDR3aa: CASSVAGREAGNTIYF
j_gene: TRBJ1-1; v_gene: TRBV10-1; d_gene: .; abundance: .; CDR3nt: TGCGCCAGCAGGCCTCCCCTTTCCGGCGGGGGTCTCACTGAAGCTTTCTTT; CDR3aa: CASRPPLSGGGLTEAFF
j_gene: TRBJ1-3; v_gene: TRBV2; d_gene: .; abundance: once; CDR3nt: TGTGCCAGCAGTGAAAGCGGTGTATCTGGAAACACCATATATTTT; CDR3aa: CASSESGVSGNTIYF
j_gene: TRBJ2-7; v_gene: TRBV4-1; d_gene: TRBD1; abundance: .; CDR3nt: TGCGCCAGCAGCCGGTCCGGGACAGGGGGCCTCGAGCAGTACTTC; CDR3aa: CASSRSGTGGLEQYF
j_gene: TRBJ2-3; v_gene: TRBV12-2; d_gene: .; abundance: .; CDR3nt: TGTGCAAGTCGCTCCTTACTAGACACAGATACGCAGTATTTT; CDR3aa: CASRSLLDTDTQYF
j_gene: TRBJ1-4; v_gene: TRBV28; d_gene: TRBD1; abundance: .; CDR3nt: TGTGCCAGCAACTCCGGGACAGGGGAAAATGAAAAACTGTTTTTT; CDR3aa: CASNSGTGENEKLFF
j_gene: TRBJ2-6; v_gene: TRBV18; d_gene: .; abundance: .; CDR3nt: TGTGCCAGCTCATTGGAGATCTCTGGGGCCAACGTCTTGACTTTC; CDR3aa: CASSLEISGANVLTF
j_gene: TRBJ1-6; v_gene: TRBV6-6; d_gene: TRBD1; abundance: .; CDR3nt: TGTGCCAGCAGCCGAACAGGGGGGACGAAGTCTTCCTATAATTCACCCCTCCACTTT; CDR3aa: CASSRTGGTKSSYNSPLHF
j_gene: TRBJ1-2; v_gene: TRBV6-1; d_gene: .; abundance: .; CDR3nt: TGTGCCAGCAGTGAAGGATCCACGATCGGGGGCTACACCTTC; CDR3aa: CASSEGSTIGGYTF